This TCR beta chain appears in the sequencing data of a study of cytomegalovirus exposure and HLA in healthy donors. The assay was immunoSEQ multiplex PCR, and TCRdb's table has in-frame clones only and misses some. In the table there are about 120,000 clones, around 87% of which are singletons. CDR1 and CDR2 from the germline V gene are SGHRS and YFSETQ. The CDR3 sequence is 15 residues long. Deletions cut 5 bases from V and 11 bases from J, with 24 bases between. Sequenced sample: PBMCs. The TCR comes from a woman younger than 45 in good health and CMV-seropositive. V is TRBV5-1 and J is TRBJ2-3; the D gene is possibly TRBD2 (5 bases). The CDR3 DNA reads TGCGCCAGCAGGGAAGTAACTCAAACTGTGGCGGGGCAGTATTTT. Translating it yields CASREVTQTVAGQYF.